Below, 16 T cell receptor beta chains from the same sample are listed, as sequenced in a study of cytomegalovirus exposure and HLA in healthy donors. PCR used 60 Vbeta primers and 13 Jbeta primers. Sequencing used immunoSEQ multiplex PCR; TCRdb keeps in-frame clones, though not all of them. The sample holds over 200,000 clones; 65% to 75% are singletons and the top ten take approximately 1.9%. Sequenced material: PBMCs. These receptors all come from a woman aged 30 to 39 in good health and CMV-seronegative.

Turning to this clone: Other DNA sequences in this sample translate to the same CDR3. V and J are TRBV4-1 and TRBJ1-1; 8 nucleotides align to TRBD1. The germline CDR1 and CDR2 sequences are MGHRA and YSYEKL. V lost 3 bases and J lost 2; bases outside the gene matches: 2. The CDR3 is made up of 14 amino acids. The CDR3 loop is CASSHGTGNTEAFF. CDR3 coding DNA: TGCGCCAGCAGCCATGGGACAGGCAACACTGAAGCTTTCTTT.

This clone showed up just once. The chain combines TRBV2 with TRBJ2-3, with D perhaps TRBD2 (5 bases). Trimming cost V 3 bases and J 5 bases, with 18 bases left between them. Germline V CDR1 and CDR2: SNHLY, FYNNEI. The CDR3 runs 16 residues. CDR3 loop: CASSDSRGFPQDTQYF. CDR3 nucleotides: TGTGCCAGCAGTGATAGCCGGGGATTCCCCCAAGATACGCAGTATTTT.

This clone has a single count. J is TRBJ1-1 and V is TRBV6-1; weak D call: TRBD1 (5 bases). The CDR3 covers 14 residues. The germline V and J ends were trimmed by 5 bases and 1 base, with 11 bases remaining between them. The germline CDR1 and CDR2 sequences are MNHNS and SASEGT. The CDR3 nucleotides read TGTGCCAGCAGTTTCCTCGGGGGGAACACTGAAGCTTTCTTT. It is translated as CASSFLGGNTEAFF.

The rearrangement uses TRBV10-1 and TRBJ2-7; 7 bases are shared with TRBD2. The CDR3 contains 15 residues. Germline-derived CDR1 and CDR2 are WNHNN and SYGVQD (reference sequence). After removal of 10 bases from V and 7 bases from J, the junction contained 19 bases not matched to a gene. The CDR3 spells CATSPNLAGAGEQYF. CDR3 sequence (DNA): TGCGCCACCTCCCCCAACTTGGCAGGAGCGGGGGAGCAGTACTTC.

This clone was picked up a small number of times. The J gene is TRBJ1-2, the V gene TRBV30; 8 bases are a match to TRBD1. There are 13 residues in the CDR3. Trimming at V came to 5 bases and at J to 4 bases, leaving 6 bases not matched to a gene. The germline V gene encodes CDR1 GTSNPN and CDR2 SVGIG (reference sequence). The CDR3 region is CAWHRDRPYGYTF. CDR3 DNA: TGTGCCTGGCACCGGGACAGGCCCTATGGCTACACCTTC.

This clone has more than one count but fewer than ten. The V gene is TRBV6-6, the J gene TRBJ2-5; the D is unclear. This CDR3 region has 11 residues. Germline CDR1 and CDR2: MNHNY and SVGAGI (reference sequence). V lost 5 bases and J lost 4, with 5 bases in between. CDR3 sequence: CASSEAETQYF. The CDR3 DNA reads as TGTGCCAGCAGTGAGGCAGAGACCCAGTACTTC.

The chain carries TRBV4-1 and TRBJ2-2; no reliable D call. Germline V gene sequence: CDR1 MGHRA, CDR2 YSYEKL. V was pared by 0 bases and J by 0 bases, with 8 bases between. The CDR3 is 16 residues long. CDR3 in amino acids: CASSQERDTNTGELFF. In DNA form, the CDR3 reads TGCGCCAGCAGCCAAGAACGAGATACGAACACCGGGGAGCTGTTTTTT.

The rearrangement joins TRBV2 to TRBJ2-5, with 7 positions matching TRBD2. Germline loops: CDR1 SNHLY, CDR2 FYNNEI. V lost 7 bases to trimming and J lost 0 bases; unmatched junction nucleotides: 5. This CDR3 region has 14 residues. CDR3 DNA sequence: TGTGCCAGCACCCTAGCGGAGTACCAAGAGACCCAGTACTTC. Amino acid sequence: CASTLAEYQETQYF.

The chain couples TRBV5-6 to TRBJ2-7; D unresolved. This CDR3 region has 15 residues. Germline-derived CDR1 and CDR2 are SGHDT and YYEEEE. The ends were cut back, 4 bases at V and 4 bases at J, with 18 bases in the middle. The DNA of the CDR3 is TGTGCCAGCAGCCCTCGCCCGTCCGCGATATACGAGCAGTACTTC. It is translated as CASSPRPSAIYEQYF.

The rearrangement links TRBV19 to TRBJ2-1, with TRBD2 matching over 9 bases. Per the germline V gene, CDR1 is LNHDA and CDR2 is SQIVND (reference sequence). Trimming removed 5 bases from V and 9 bases from J; junction bases left unmatched: 8. The CDR3 contains 14 residues. The CDR3 DNA reads TGTGCCAGTAGTCCTTTAGCGGGAGTAGCTGAGCAGTTCTTC. Amino acids: CASSPLAGVAEQFF.

In this sample, this clone turned up a few times. This chain uses TRBV10-3 with TRBJ1-5, with D hard to call. Germline CDR1 is ENHRY and CDR2 is SYGVKD. This CDR3 comprises 15 residues. The V end was cut by 0 bases, the J end by 5 bases, with 11 bases between. The CDR3 DNA reads as TGTGCCATCAGTGAGTCTCTCGGAGGGTATCAGCCCCAGCATTTT. Translation: CAISESLGGYQPQHF.

The J gene is TRBJ1-1, the V gene TRBV6-1, with a tentative D call TRBD1 (6 bases). The CDR3 is made up of 16 amino acids. Looked up from germline, CDR1 is MNHNS and CDR2 is SASEGT. Trimming shortened V by 4 bases and J by 7 bases, and 22 bases separated the two germline ends. CDR3 sequence reads: CASSALPLDSMGEAFF. The DNA for the CDR3 is TGTGCCAGCAGTGCCCTTCCCTTGGACAGTATGGGTGAAGCTTTCTTT.

For this clone: The same CDR3 is also encoded by other DNA sequences in this sample. The chain joins TRBV9 to TRBJ1-2; D remains unclear. Trimming removed 2 bases at V and 4 bases at J, with 12 bases between. CDR3 length equals 14 residues. Germline CDR1 SGDLS, CDR2 YYNGEE. The CDR3 DNA is TGTGCCAGCAGCGTCGAATTGACTGGCTATGGCTACACCTTC. This codes for CASSVELTGYGYTF.

This sequence joins TRBV27 and TRBJ2-3; D gene ambiguous. In germline, CDR1 is MNHEY, CDR2 SMNVEV (reference sequence). CDR3 length equals 13 residues. With 5 bases removed from V and 2 bases from J, the gap between germline ends came to 8 bases. Written as DNA, the CDR3 is TGTGCCAGCAGTCTCCCGTCCACAGATACGCAGTATTTT. Its translation: CASSLPSTDTQYF.

As concerns this clone: In the same sample, other DNA sequences code for this CDR3. The chain carries TRBV27 and TRBJ1-5; TRBD1 matches 7 bases. V lost 6 bases to trimming and J lost 4 bases; unmatched junction nucleotides: 3. This CDR3 is 13 amino acids long. CDR1 and CDR2 from the germline V gene are MNHEY and SMNVEV (reference sequence). CDR3 protein: CASSRQGNQPQHF. CDR3 nucleotide sequence: TGTGCCAGCAGCAGACAGGGAAATCAGCCCCAGCATTTT.

As concerns this clone: Additional DNA sequences in this sample encode the identical CDR3. The V call is TRBV14, the J call TRBJ2-5; D ambiguous. With 1 base removed from V and 5 bases from J, the gap between germline ends came to 5 bases. This CDR3 region has 12 residues. Germline assignment: CDR1 SGHDN and CDR2 FVKESK. Here the CDR3 DNA reads TGTGCCAGCAGCCAAGTGAGGGAGACCCAGTACTTC. It translates to CASSQVRETQYF.